In its sample, the clone carrying this T cell receptor (beta chain) was seen many times. For TCR beta, libraries came from iRepertoire HTBI primers and Arm-PCR of CDR3 regions. TCRdb re-called the multiplex PCR reads through MiXCR, storing one row per CDR3 protein. The repertoire holds hundreds of thousands of distinct CDR3 sequences, about 14% seen once, with 22% in the top ten. Trimming pared 4 bases from V and 2 bases from J, leaving 14 bases between. Germline V gene sequence: CDR1 ENHRY, CDR2 SYGVKD. This CDR3 region has 15 residues. These data originate in a study of regulatory T cells in long-lasting Graves disease. Sample time point: newly diagnosed GD, antithyroid drugs for less than 3 months. PBMC-extracted RNA yielded the TCR library.

The specimen comprised peripheral blood mononuclear cells (PBMCs), sampled at new diagnosis, from a patient treated with antithyroid drugs. This TCR derives from a female donor with Graves disease. V is TRBV10-3 and J is TRBJ1-1; D unclear. In DNA form, the CDR3 reads TGTGCCATCAGTGCGGTGTTCAAACCTAACACTGAAGCTTTCTTT. This sequence encodes CAISAVFKPNTEAFF.